This entry is about one TCR beta chain. The antigen is not known. CD8+ and CD4+ T cells taken from blood had their TCR beta sequenced. TEMRA cells were FACS-enriched, while CD8+ and CD4+ T cells were negatively isolated. It was with random hexamers that about 0.45 to 1 ug RNA was reverse transcribed. Amplification of TCR beta CDR3 used immunoSEQ multiplex PCR across 54 Vbeta and 13 Jbeta. TCRdb itself ran the immunoSEQ multiplex PCR reads through MiXCR, one entry per CDR3 protein. The sample has a few hundred thousand distinct CDR3 sequences; approximately 95% are singletons. This entry is derived from a study of CD8 T cells in Susac syndrome. Overall study findings and caveats: Acknowledgment was made by the study that its TCR sequencing and HLA analysis involved a relatively small number of individuals.

V lost 0 bases and J 8 bases, leaving 9 bases between the germline ends. This CDR3 region has 14 residues. From germline, CDR1 is SGDLS and CDR2 YYNGEE. The sample was CD4+ T cells from PBMCs. This receptor was identified in a human donor with multiple sclerosis. J is TRBJ1-6 and V is TRBV9; D is ambiguous. The chain's CDR3 is CASSVGGFHSPLHF. The CDR3 bases are TGTGCCAGCAGCGTAGGAGGGTTTCATTCACCCCTCCACTTT.